The 24 T cell receptor beta chains presented below share a single source sample, sequenced in a study of blood T cell repertoires in COVID-19. Method: immunoSEQ multiplex PCR; TCRdb's copy keeps in-frame clones and lacks some. The repertoire holds about 190,000 clones, with about 81% as singletons. The sequencing input was peripheral blood. Receptors originate from a woman older than 75 with COVID-19, enrolled during active disease.

The count of this clone is one. The chain has TRBV7-9 and TRBJ2-1; D is perhaps TRBD1 (6 bases). Germline V gene lookup returns CDR1 SEHNR and CDR2 FQNEAQ (reference sequence). Trimming left V 8 bases short and J 2 bases short, with 10 bases between. The CDR3 spans 13 residues. Written as DNA, the CDR3 is TGTGCCAGCGAGGGGGATACCTACAATGAGCAGTTCTTC. It codes for CASEGDTYNEQFF.

This chain joins TRBV19 and TRBJ1-5; 8 nucleotides line up with TRBD1. The V gene end was trimmed by 1 base and the J gene end by 3 bases; junction bases not matched to a gene: 8. The CDR3 totals 17 residues. Germline CDR1 reads LNHDA; CDR2 reads SQIVND (reference sequence). This chain's CDR3 is CASSIAGRGPDNQPQHF. The DNA of the CDR3 is TGTGCCAGTAGTATAGCGGGCAGGGGGCCCGACAATCAGCCCCAGCATTTT.

This clone showed up just a few times. V usage is TRBV5-4 and J usage is TRBJ1-2, with 7 bases matching TRBD1. Trimming cost V 7 bases and J 0 bases; bases outside gene matches: 15. The CDR3 length is 17 residues. Per germline, CDR1 SGHNT and CDR2 YYREEE (reference sequence). As DNA, the CDR3 is TGTGCCAGCTCCCCAAGGGACAGCCTTTTAGCTAACTATGGCTACACCTTC. Its translation: CASSPRDSLLANYGYTF.

The chain combines TRBV11-2 with TRBJ1-5; D possibly corresponds to TRBD1 (5 bases). Trimming shortened V by 2 bases and J by 5 bases, and 13 bases separated the two germline ends. The germline V gene has CDR1 SGHAT and CDR2 FQNNGV. The CDR3 is made up of 15 amino acids. The CDR3, as DNA: TGTGCCAGCAGCTTAAGGACCCAGGGCGATCAGCCCCAGCATTTT. This encodes CASSLRTQGDQPQHF.

The rearrangement joins TRBV18 to TRBJ2-7, with TRBD1 identical over 12 bases. Per germline, CDR1 KGHSH and CDR2 LQKENI. The length of the CDR3 is 15 residues. Losses at the gene ends were 4 bases for V and 3 bases for J; bases not matched to a gene: 4. The CDR3 here is CASSQGTGGIYEQYF. The CDR3 DNA follows: TGTGCCAGCTCACAGGGGACAGGGGGCATCTACGAGCAGTACTTC.

This clone has just a few counts. This chain links TRBV29-1 with TRBJ2-1; 8 bases agree with TRBD1. J gave up 1 base and V 1 base, and 0 bases lay outside the gene matches. Germline assignment: CDR1 SQVTM and CDR2 ANQGSEA. CDR3 size: 14 residues. Written as DNA, the CDR3 is TGCAGCGTTGAAGGGACAGGGTCCTACAATGAGCAGTTCTTC. It encodes CSVEGTGSYNEQFF.

The V gene is TRBV12-3 or TRBV12-4, the J gene TRBJ2-6; D gene ambiguous. CDR3 length equals 13 residues. V was clipped by 8 bases and J by 0 bases, with 5 bases between them. This chain's CDR3 is CASRSSGANVLTF. CDR3 nucleotide sequence: TGTGCCAGCCGGAGCTCTGGGGCCAACGTCCTGACTTTC.

This clone has just a few counts. This chain links TRBV11-3 with TRBJ2-5; D is unresolved. The germline V gene has CDR1 SGHNT and CDR2 YENEEA. V was clipped by 5 bases and J by 0 bases, with 7 bases between them. CDR3 length: 13 amino acids. CDR3 sequence (DNA): TGTGCCAGCAGCAACTCCGACCAAGAGACCCAGTACTTC. Its translation: CASSNSDQETQYF.

The rearrangement uses TRBV30 and TRBJ2-5; D gene ambiguous. Looked up from germline, CDR1 is GTSNPN and CDR2 is SVGIG (reference sequence). Between the trimmed V and J ends, which lost 1 base and 7 bases, there was a span of 10 bases. The CDR3 has 12 residues. CDR3 residues: CAWSASEMTQYF. CDR3 DNA sequence: TGTGCCTGGAGTGCTTCCGAGATGACCCAGTACTTC.

The CDR3 loop is CASSLQAAAGYGYTF. The DNA for the CDR3 is TGTGCCAGCAGTTTACAGGCAGCGGCAGGCTATGGCTACACCTTC. The chain carries TRBV28 and TRBJ1-2; D unclear. The V gene lost 2 bases and the J gene lost 4 bases, with 14 bases spanning the gap. The CDR3 consists of 15 residues. Germline CDR1 and CDR2: MDHEN and SYDVKM.

This clone occurred once. V usage is TRBV14 and J usage is TRBJ2-1; 7 bases fit TRBD2. The CDR3 consists of 19 residues. Trimming took 4 bases from V and 10 from J; bases not matched to a gene: 25. CDR1 SGHDN and CDR2 FVKESK come from the germline V gene. CDR3 bases: TGTGCCAGCAGCCCCGGAATTGAATGGGGGAGGGCTCGATCTGACGAGCAGTTCTTC. Its translation: CASSPGIEWGRARSDEQFF.

This rearrangement joins TRBV5-4 to TRBJ2-5; D is ambiguous. Germline V gives CDR1 SGHNT, CDR2 YYREEE (reference sequence). The CDR3 is 14 amino acids. The germline V and J ends were trimmed by 4 bases and 1 base, with 11 bases remaining between them. The CDR3 DNA reads as TGTGCCAGCAGCGACCCTAGGTTCCAAGAGACCCAGTACTTC. Its protein is CASSDPRFQETQYF.

This chain joins TRBV15 and TRBJ1-2; 7 nucleotides align to TRBD1. The CDR3 has 13 residues. The ends lost 3 bases at V and 5 bases at J; junction bases unmatched: 3. Germline V gene sequence: CDR1 LNHNV, CDR2 YYDKDF (reference sequence). The CDR3 DNA follows: TGTGCCACCAGCAGCCTACAGGGGTATGGCTACACCTTC. Protein: CATSSLQGYGYTF.

The chain couples TRBV5-1 to TRBJ2-6, with 9 bases lining up with TRBD1. Germline CDR1 and CDR2: SGHRS and YFSETQ. This CDR3 contains 17 residues. Trimming cost V 5 bases and J 0 bases; bases outside gene matches: 6. The CDR3 sequence: CASRLGTGNSGANVLTF. CDR3 sequence (DNA): TGCGCCAGCAGGTTAGGGACAGGGAACTCTGGGGCCAACGTCCTGACTTTC. Full variable domain (missing parts from reference TRBV5-1 and TRBJ2-6): KAGVTQTPRYLIKTRGQQVTLSCSPISGHRSVSWYQQTPGQGLQFLFEYFSETQRNKGNFPGRFSGRQFSNSRSEMNVSTLELGDSALYLCASRLGTGNSGANVLTFGAGSRLTVL.

The chain links TRBV19 to TRBJ1-2, with 7 positions matching TRBD1. The V and J ends lost 2 bases and 3 bases, in that order; junction bases with no gene match: 3. The CDR3 totals 14 residues. Germline assignment: CDR1 LNHDA and CDR2 SQIVND (reference sequence). CDR3 nucleotides: TGTGCCAGTAGTATATGGACAGGATACTATGGCTACACCTTC. Encoded protein: CASSIWTGYYGYTF.

The chain joins TRBV7-9 to TRBJ2-7; D uncertain. The germline gives CDR1 SEHNR, CDR2 FQNEAQ (reference sequence). V gave up 5 bases and J gave up 5 bases, with 19 bases separating them. The CDR3 is made up of 15 amino acids. The CDR3 DNA sequence: TGTGCCAGCAGCCCCCTCGGTCTTGGTTTTGACGAGCAGTACTTC. As protein: CASSPLGLGFDEQYF.

This chain uses TRBV28 with TRBJ2-2; TRBD2 agrees at 8 bases. The V gene end was trimmed by 10 bases and the J gene end by 5 bases; junction bases not matched to a gene: 12. The CDR3 consists of 15 residues. Germline V gives CDR1 MDHEN, CDR2 SYDVKM. The CDR3: CATLRAGGGTGELFF. The DNA of the CDR3 is TGTGCCACCCTTAGGGCGGGAGGCGGGACCGGGGAGCTGTTTTTT.

V and J are TRBV19 and TRBJ1-2, with 7 bases that match TRBD1. Germline V gene sequence: CDR1 LNHDA, CDR2 SQIVND (reference sequence). The CDR3 is made up of 15 amino acids. J lost 4 bases, V lost 3 bases, and 8 bases had no gene match. For the CDR3, the DNA is TGTGCCAGTAGTATTGGGACAGCGCCAGCCTATGGCTACACCTTC. Its translation: CASSIGTAPAYGYTF.

This rearrangement joins TRBV5-8 to TRBJ1-5; tentative D call: TRBD1 (6 bases). The CDR3 runs 14 residues. Germline V gene data show CDR1 as SGHTS and CDR2 as YDEGEE. V lost 2 bases to trimming and J lost 5 bases, with 11 bases between them. The DNA for the CDR3 is TGTGCCAGCAGCTTCATCAGGGGCGATCAGCCCCAGCATTTT. Amino acid sequence: CASSFIRGDQPQHF. Filled out from reference TRBV5-8 and TRBJ1-5, the complete variable domain reads EAGVTQSPTHLIKTRGQQATLRCSPISGHTSVYWYQQALGLGLQFLLWYDEGEERNRGNFPPRFSGRQFPNYSSELNVNALELEDSALYLCASSFIRGDQPQHFGDGTRLSIL.

The chain couples TRBV6-5 to TRBJ2-2; D unresolved. CDR3 size: 14 residues. The V and J ends lost 3 bases and 4 bases respectively, with 9 bases between them. CDR1 is MNHEY and CDR2 is SVGAGI in the germline V gene. CDR3 sequence (DNA): TGTGCCAGCAGTTATAACCGCGGCACCGGGGAGCTGTTTTTT. It encodes CASSYNRGTGELFF.

This clone was recorded only once. The chain combines TRBV15 with TRBJ2-7, with D hard to call. Trimming stripped 0 bases from V and 4 bases from J, with 7 bases between. The CDR3 consists of 13 residues. Germline V gene lookup returns CDR1 LNHNV and CDR2 YYDKDF (reference sequence). CDR3 residues: CATSRERLYEQYF. The CDR3 DNA follows: TGTGCCACCAGCAGAGAACGACTTTACGAGCAGTACTTC.

This clone was seen just once. The rearrangement links TRBV5-1 to TRBJ2-3, with a weak D call TRBD1 (5 bases). This CDR3 is built from 15 residues. V was trimmed by 3 bases and J by 3 bases, leaving 14 bases between them. Germline V gives CDR1 SGHRS, CDR2 YFSETQ. For the CDR3, the DNA is TGCGCCAGCAGCTGGCCAGGGCCAGGGACAGATACGCAGTATTTT. Translated: CASSWPGPGTDTQYF.

On this clone: The same CDR3 also results from other DNA sequences found in this sample. The chain carries TRBV14 and TRBJ2-2; D possibly corresponds to TRBD1 (6 bases). This CDR3 comprises 15 residues. V dropped 4 bases and J dropped 5 bases, with 14 bases sitting between them. Germline values: CDR1 SGHDN, CDR2 FVKESK. The CDR3 region has the DNA TGTGCCAGCAGCCGTGGTCAGGGGTTGACCGGGGAGCTGTTTTTT. It translates to CASSRGQGLTGELFF.

CDR3 sequence reads: CASSYLPSPYGYTF. In nucleotides, the CDR3 is TGTGCCAGCAGTTACCTACCGAGCCCCTATGGCTACACCTTC. This sequence joins TRBV6-5 and TRBJ1-2; no definite D call. V was pared by 2 bases and J by 4 bases, with 11 bases between. The CDR3 spans 14 residues. Germline V gives CDR1 MNHEY, CDR2 SVGAGI.